These T cell receptor beta chains were read from a single sample in a study of T cells after yellow fever vaccination. Each CDR3 protein gets one entry after TCRdb re-called the 5' RACE reads with MiXCR. Of 150,000 to 200,000 distinct CDR3 sequences in the sample, around 8.5% were seen once. The specimen was CD8+ T cells sorted from PBMCs, collected 45 days after the yellow fever booster vaccination. The receptors stem from a man in his late teens or twenties who received the YFV17D yellow fever vaccine. Each CDR3 is given with its conserved first and last residue. The order of the fields is V gene, CDR3 protein.

v_call: TRBV5-5; cdr3_aa: CASSPGSALNTEAFF
v_call: TRBV12-3/TRBV12-4; cdr3_aa: CASSVTANQPQHF
v_call: TRBV6-5; cdr3_aa: CASRGYTDTQYF
v_call: TRBV7-9; cdr3_aa: CASSPLVDSGGYNEQFF
v_call: TRBV6-5; cdr3_aa: CASSYTGGYGYTF
v_call: TRBV10-3; cdr3_aa: CAISGGASEAFF
v_call: TRBV15; cdr3_aa: CATQSTGNTEAFF
v_call: TRBV7-9; cdr3_aa: CASSLNSGGETQYF
v_call: TRBV10-3; cdr3_aa: CAISETIQGPGYNEQFF
v_call: TRBV6-2/TRBV6-3; cdr3_aa: CASSYSRLAKNEQFF
v_call: TRBV12-3/TRBV12-4; cdr3_aa: CASREGSSEAFF
v_call: TRBV11-2; cdr3_aa: CASSLAGTSYEQYF
v_call: TRBV21-1; cdr3_aa: CASSKCDSRAKNIQYF
v_call: TRBV20-1; cdr3_aa: CSARGTYAEAFF
v_call: TRBV11-2; cdr3_aa: CASSRTGRNEQFF
v_call: TRBV30; cdr3_aa: CAWSVPPGGLGTQYF
v_call: TRBV5-1; cdr3_aa: CASSPGTGQIEQYF
v_call: TRBV20-1; cdr3_aa: CSAWAGETGELFF
v_call: TRBV4-1; cdr3_aa: CASSQDASTALLGELFF
v_call: TRBV10-3; cdr3_aa: CAISDDGQETQYF